This section outlines one T cell receptor beta chain sequence together with its context. Its target is unknown. The sample comes from a study of response to subunit inactivated influenza vaccine. Findings and caveats of the study: Few new T cells, the authors suggested, are recruited by each seasonal influenza vaccination.

The CDR3 covers 13 residues. Looked up from germline, CDR1 is KGHDR and CDR2 is SFDVKD. The V and J ends lost 4 bases and 8 bases respectively, with 13 bases between them. TCRdb redid the calling of the RT-PCR reads with MiXCR, one entry per CDR3 protein. The sample contains around 480,000 distinct CDR3 sequences, about 15% of which appear only once. The material was CD4+ T cells sorted from PBMCs, obtained 23 to 25 months after vaccination. The chain joins TRBV24-1 to TRBJ1-2; D might be TRBD1 (5 bases). The receptor was isolated from a man aged 50 to 69 who received an inactivated influenza vaccine. For the CDR3, the DNA is TGTGCCACCAGTGACCCCGGGGGAGTCGGCTACACCTTC. Its translation is CATSDPGGVGYTF.